Below are 31 T cell receptor beta chains sequenced from a single sample in a study of cytomegalovirus exposure and HLA in healthy donors. 60 Vbeta and 13 Jbeta primers were used in PCR. Clones were sequenced by immunoSEQ multiplex PCR, and TCRdb holds only the in-frame ones, with some missing. The sample yields over 150,000 clones, 60% to 85% seen once. Input material: PBMCs. These receptors all stem from a woman aged 40 to 50 in good health and CMV-seronegative.

The chain employs TRBV21-1 and TRBJ2-1; TRBD2 is the table's D call and was not checked against the DNA. TRBV21-1 has pseudogene status. The CDR3 length is 17 residues. CDR3 region: CASPTKLAGATHNEQFF. The CDR3 DNA reads TGTGCCAGCCCAACAAAATTAGCGGGGGCCACCCACAATGAGCAGTTCTTC.

The chain is built from TRBV2 and TRBJ1-5; D remains unclear. In germline, CDR1 is SNHLY, CDR2 FYNNEI. Trimming took off 3 bases at V and 4 bases at J, with 10 bases between the two ends. The CDR3 consists of 14 residues. The CDR3 is CASSERRENQPQHF. CDR3 DNA sequence: TGTGCCAGCAGTGAGCGGCGGGAGAATCAGCCCCAGCATTTT. Supplemented by reference TRBV2 and TRBJ1-5, the full variable domain reads EPEVTQTPSHQVTQMGQEVILRCVPISNHLYFYWYRQILGQKVEFLVSFYNNEISEKSEIFDDQFSVERPDGSNFTLKIRSTKLEDSAMYFCASSERRENQPQHFGDGTRLSIL.

This chain joins TRBV7-6 and TRBJ2-7, with TRBD1 as a possible D gene (6 bases). Trimming took off 6 bases at V and 7 bases at J, with 16 bases between the two ends. CDR3 size: 13 residues. Germline CDR1 SGHVS, CDR2 FNYEAQ. DNA of the CDR3: TGTGCCAGCAGTTTTTCAACAGGGCGAGAGCAGTACTTC. Protein sequence: CASSFSTGREQYF.

This clone was detected once. The chain links TRBV29-1 to TRBJ2-2; TRBD2 matches 15 bases. Per germline, CDR1 SQVTM and CDR2 ANQGSEA. This CDR3 is built from 14 residues. After removal of 7 bases from V and 7 bases from J, the junction contained 4 bases not matched to a gene. The DNA of the CDR3 is TGCAGCGCTGGACTAGCGGGAGGGGTCGGGGAGCTGTTTTTT. The encoded protein is CSAGLAGGVGELFF.

The chain is built from TRBV11-3 and TRBJ1-1; D is unresolved. Germline loops: CDR1 SGHNT, CDR2 YENEEA. V lost 5 bases to trimming and J lost 4 bases, with 11 bases between them. The length of the CDR3 is 13 residues. The CDR3 loop is CASSQTRGTEAFF. For the CDR3, the DNA is TGTGCCAGCAGCCAAACGAGAGGCACTGAAGCTTTCTTT.

The chain joins TRBV10-3 to TRBJ1-3, with D possibly TRBD1 on 6 matching bases. The germline V and J ends were trimmed by 6 bases and 3 bases, with 15 bases remaining between them. The CDR3 has 15 residues. Germline V gene data show CDR1 as ENHRY and CDR2 as SYGVKD. The CDR3 here is CAIRLDRTRGNTIYF. CDR3 sequence (DNA): TGTGCCATCAGACTTGACAGGACCCGTGGAAACACCATATATTTT.

The chain carries TRBV5-1 and TRBJ1-1; D perhaps matches TRBD1 (5 bases). Germline V lookup: CDR1 SGHRS, CDR2 YFSETQ. This CDR3 is 15 amino acids long. V was cut by 4 bases and J by 0 bases, with 13 bases left in between. In DNA, the CDR3 is TGCGCCAGCAGCCCGGGACTGATTTTGAACACTGAAGCTTTCTTT. Translation gives CASSPGLILNTEAFF.

This chain links TRBV28 with TRBJ1-3, with D maybe TRBD1 (6 bases). The CDR3 loop spans 16 amino acids. The germline gives CDR1 MDHEN, CDR2 SYDVKM. The V end was cut by 6 bases, the J end by 2 bases, with 17 bases between. CDR3: CASSLGIPGAGNTIYF. CDR3 bases: TGTGCCAGCAGCCTCGGCATCCCAGGGGCTGGAAACACCATATATTTT.

This clone was found a few times. The chain employs TRBV5-4 and TRBJ1-1; 7 nucleotides agree with TRBD1. V was clipped by 4 bases and J by 1 base; unmatched bases: 10. The CDR3 consists of 16 residues. Germline CDR1 SGHNT, CDR2 YYREEE (reference sequence). The DNA of the CDR3 is TGTGCCAGCAGCCCGGCAACTCGACAGGGGAACACTGAAGCTTTCTTT. Protein sequence: CASSPATRQGNTEAFF.

This clone was counted once. The V call is TRBV4-2, the J call TRBJ2-5; D call uncertain. This CDR3 is 10 amino acids long. V was pared by 8 bases and J by 4 bases, with 5 bases between. Germline CDR1 is LGHNA and CDR2 is YNFKEQ. This CDR3 is CASGRETQYF. In nucleotides, the CDR3 is TGTGCCAGCGGCAGAGAGACCCAGTACTTC.

This chain joins TRBV18 and TRBJ1-1; D perhaps matches TRBD1 (6 bases). This CDR3 is 12 amino acids long. Germline CDR1 and CDR2: KGHSH and LQKENI. V gave up 3 bases and J gave up 8 bases, with 10 bases separating them. The CDR3 reads CASSPRQVEAFF. CDR3 DNA sequence: TGTGCCAGCTCACCCCGACAGGTAGAAGCTTTCTTT.

This clone was observed a few times. This rearrangement joins TRBV2 to TRBJ1-1, with TRBD1 identical over 9 bases. Germline V CDR1 and CDR2: SNHLY, FYNNEI. This CDR3 has 14 amino acids. The junction had 5 bases not matched to a gene; V was cut back by 5 bases and J by 4 bases. The chain's CDR3 is CASSRGQGSTEAFF. CDR3 bases: TGTGCCAGCAGTAGGGGACAGGGAAGCACTGAAGCTTTCTTT.

The CDR3, as DNA: TGTGCCAGCAGGGCAGATTACTCTGGAAACACCATATATTTT. Residues: CASRADYSGNTIYF. The chain is built from TRBV6-5 and TRBJ1-3, with D unclear. The V and J ends lost 6 bases and 0 bases respectively, with 9 bases between them. The CDR3 covers 14 residues. Germline V lookup: CDR1 MNHEY, CDR2 SVGAGI.

The rearrangement joins TRBV7-9 to TRBJ2-7; TRBD2 agrees at 7 bases. Germline lookup yields CDR1 SEHNR and CDR2 FQNEAQ (reference sequence). The V gene end was trimmed by 3 bases and the J gene end by 6 bases; junction bases not matched to a gene: 11. This CDR3 is 15 amino acids long. The CDR3 loop reads CASSFFRRELGEQYF. CDR3 bases: TGTGCCAGCAGCTTTTTTCGGCGGGAGCTAGGCGAGCAGTACTTC.

The chain carries TRBV5-1 and TRBJ1-1, with a weak D call TRBD1 (5 bases). The CDR3 totals 15 residues. CDR1 SGHRS and CDR2 YFSETQ come from the germline V gene. Trimming shortened V by 0 bases and J by 0 bases, and 9 bases separated the two germline ends. The CDR3 DNA sequence: TGCGCCAGCAGCTTGGAGGGGCGGATGAACACTGAAGCTTTCTTT. Protein: CASSLEGRMNTEAFF.

The V and J genes are TRBV5-1 and TRBJ2-7, with 11 bases identical to TRBD1. Germline V gene sequence: CDR1 SGHRS, CDR2 YFSETQ. This CDR3 is 14 amino acids long. Germline trimming cut 4 bases from V and 4 bases from J; bases unmatched to any gene: 4. The CDR3 sequence is CASSGTGGSYEQYF. The CDR3 region has the DNA TGCGCCAGCAGCGGGACAGGGGGGTCGTACGAGCAGTACTTC.

This clone was seen only a few times. The gene calls are TRBV6-5 and TRBJ2-1; D remains unclear. Germline CDR1 reads MNHEY; CDR2 reads SVGAGI. The CDR3 totals 15 residues. V gave up 0 bases and J gave up 7 bases, with 13 bases separating them. The chain's CDR3 is CASSYSPQALNEQFF. Here the CDR3 DNA reads TGTGCCAGCAGTTACTCCCCGCAAGCCCTAAATGAGCAGTTCTTC.

This chain uses TRBV7-8 with TRBJ1-1; 7 nucleotides match TRBD1. CDR3 size: 14 residues. Germline-derived CDR1 and CDR2 are SGHVS and FQNEAQ. After removal of 8 bases from V and 6 bases from J, the junction contained 12 bases not matched to a gene. CDR3 DNA: TGTGCCAGCTGGACAGGCAGCAGGACCGCTGAAGCTTTCTTT. Its translation: CASWTGSRTAEAFF.

The chain joins TRBV2 to TRBJ1-5; 9 bases map to TRBD1. Trimming cost V 6 bases and J 0 bases; bases outside gene matches: 6. The germline V gene encodes CDR1 SNHLY and CDR2 FYNNEI. The CDR3 sequence is 16 residues long. The CDR3 DNA sequence: TGTGCCAGCAGAGTGGGGACAGGGAGTAGCAATCAGCCCCAGCATTTT. This gives the protein CASRVGTGSSNQPQHF.

The chain uses TRBV19 and TRBJ2-6; D possibly corresponds to TRBD1 (6 bases). V was trimmed by 6 bases and J by 2 bases, leaving 17 bases between them. The CDR3 has 17 amino acids. The germline V gene has CDR1 LNHDA and CDR2 SQIVND (reference sequence). For the CDR3, the DNA is TGTGCCAGTAGCGCCGACAGGCCGCTACCTGGGGCCAACGTCCTGACTTTC. It translates to CASSADRPLPGANVLTF.

The chain is built from TRBV6-1 and TRBJ1-2, with TRBD1 matching over 8 bases. The length of the CDR3 is 13 residues. The V segment lost 7 bases and the J segment 6 bases; nucleotides outside the gene matches: 7. Looked up from germline, CDR1 is MNHNS and CDR2 is SASEGT. The CDR3 is CASTLATGDGYTF. CDR3 nucleotide sequence: TGTGCCAGCACGCTAGCGACAGGGGATGGCTACACCTTC.

The chain has TRBV5-4 and TRBJ1-5, with D perhaps matching TRBD1 (6 bases). CDR3 size: 14 residues. Between the trimmed V and J ends, which lost 4 bases and 6 bases, there was a span of 14 bases. Germline lookup yields CDR1 SGHNT and CDR2 YYREEE (reference sequence). The CDR3: CASSPGQIGQPQHF. The CDR3 DNA reads TGTGCCAGCAGCCCTGGACAGATAGGTCAGCCCCAGCATTTT.

This clone was counted only a few times. This chain uses TRBV7-9 with TRBJ2-2; 9 bases line up with TRBD2. This CDR3 comprises 15 residues. CDR1 SEHNR and CDR2 FQNEAQ come from the germline V gene (reference sequence). Trimming took 7 bases from V and 1 from J; bases not matched to a gene: 4. CDR3 nucleotides: TGTGCCAGCATCCGAGCGGGGGGGAACACCGGGGAGCTGTTTTTT. Its translation: CASIRAGGNTGELFF.

The rearrangement uses TRBV2 and TRBJ1-1, with D possibly being TRBD1 (6 bases). The CDR3 is made up of 13 amino acids. V was cut by 7 bases and J by 4 bases, with 13 bases left in between. CDR1 is SNHLY and CDR2 is FYNNEI in the germline V gene. DNA of the CDR3: TGTGCCAGCATGAGGGGGAGAGGCACTGAAGCTTTCTTT. Translated: CASMRGRGTEAFF.

This chain uses TRBV11-3 with TRBJ2-5, with 11 bases identical to TRBD2. V shed 1 base, J shed 2 bases, and the junction held 6 bases outside the gene matches. From germline, CDR1 is SGHNT and CDR2 YENEEA. The CDR3 loop spans 17 amino acids. The CDR3 nucleotides are TGTGCCAGCAGCTTAGGAGTGCTAGCGGGAGGACAAGAGACCCAGTACTTC. Encoded protein: CASSLGVLAGGQETQYF.

This clone was recorded only once. The genes are TRBV6-1 and TRBJ1-1; D is perhaps TRBD1 (6 bases). The CDR3 has 15 residues. V was shortened by 2 bases and J by 6 bases, with 16 bases between the two germline ends. Per germline, CDR1 MNHNS and CDR2 SASEGT. For the CDR3, the DNA is TGTGCCAGCAGTGAAATGGCAGGGGTCGGATCTGAAGCTTTCTTT. Protein product: CASSEMAGVGSEAFF.

The chain is built from TRBV5-1 and TRBJ2-1; 7 nucleotides align to TRBD1. CDR1 and CDR2 (germline): SGHRS, YFSETQ. With 7 bases clipped from V and 0 bases from J, the junction kept 7 bases outside the gene matches. This CDR3 region has 15 residues. The CDR3 coding sequence is TGCGCCAGCTCTCAGGGGGTTAACTCCTACAATGAGCAGTTCTTC. Translated, it gives CASSQGVNSYNEQFF. The full variable domain, completed using reference TRBV5-1 and TRBJ2-1, is KAGVTQTPRYLIKTRGQQVTLSCSPISGHRSVSWYQQTPGQGLQFLFEYFSETQRNKGNFPGRFSGRQFSNSRSEMNVSTLELGDSALYLCASSQGVNSYNEQFFGPGTRLTVL.

This chain uses TRBV5-1 with TRBJ2-1; 9 nucleotides align to TRBD2. The CDR3 length is 14 residues. CDR1 is SGHRS and CDR2 is YFSETQ in the germline V gene. V trimming: 0 bases; J trimming: 5 bases; junction bases outside the gene matches: 0. In nucleotides, the CDR3 is TGCGCCAGCAGCTTGGGACTAGCGGACAATGAGCAGTTCTTC. Translating it yields CASSLGLADNEQFF.

The V call is TRBV18, the J call TRBJ1-4; the D gene is possibly TRBD1 (6 bases). This CDR3 has 14 amino acids. V was shortened by 2 bases and J by 3 bases, with 7 bases between the two germline ends. Looked up from germline, CDR1 is KGHSH and CDR2 is LQKENI. The CDR3 nucleotides read TGTGCCAGCTCACCAGGGGGCCCTAATGAAAAACTGTTTTTT. Its protein is CASSPGGPNEKLFF.

The genes are TRBV6-5 and TRBJ1-3; D perhaps matches TRBD1 (6 bases). V lost 1 base and J lost 2, with 9 bases in between. CDR1 and CDR2 (germline): MNHEY, SVGAGI. CDR3 length: 15 residues. The CDR3 DNA reads as TGTGCCAGCAGTTACTTAGGGGGAACTGGAAACACCATATATTTT. This translates into CASSYLGGTGNTIYF.

This chain connects TRBV2 to TRBJ1-3; the D is unclear. The CDR3 is made up of 16 amino acids. Trimming took off 8 bases at V and 0 bases at J, with 17 bases between the two ends. CDR1 and CDR2 (germline): SNHLY, FYNNEI. CDR3 sequence: CASSIQEGYSGNTIYF. The CDR3 nucleotides are TGTGCCAGCTCCATCCAGGAGGGATACTCTGGAAACACCATATATTTT.